The 22 T cell receptor beta chains listed next were all sequenced from one sample in a study of patients and donors after allogeneic stem cell transplantation. TCRdb re-derived calls from the RT-PCR reads in MiXCR, one entry per CDR3 protein. The table records about 150,000 distinct CDR3 sequences, about two fifths of them present only once. Input material: blood, either unsorted or a sorted T cell fraction (not recorded which). These receptors came from a human donor who was either an allogeneic HSCT recipient or a stem cell or donor lymphocyte infusion donor (not recorded which). It is not recorded whose cells these are; they may come from a transplant donor.

The table lists this clonotype with a few counts. This rearrangement joins TRBV20-1 to TRBJ1-4, with D possibly matching TRBD1 (6 bases). CDR1 is DFQATT and CDR2 is SNEGSKA in the germline V gene (reference sequence). The CDR3 spans 14 residues. The V end lost 6 bases, the J end lost 5 bases, and 16 bases lay between the germline ends. The CDR3 reads CSANAGVGNEKLFF. CDR3 nucleotides: TGCAGTGCCAACGCAGGGGTGGGAAATGAAAAACTGTTTTTT.

This clonotype was found a few times. The chain links TRBV3-1 to TRBJ1-5; 7 positions agree with TRBD1. The length of the CDR3 is 14 residues. CDR1 LGHDT and CDR2 YNNKEL come from the germline V gene (reference sequence). J was trimmed by 0 bases and V by 4 bases; bases with no gene match: 0. The CDR3 loop reads CASSRQGSNQPQHF. Here the CDR3 DNA reads TGTGCCAGCAGCCGACAGGGTAGCAATCAGCCCCAGCATTTT.

This chain uses TRBV9 with TRBJ2-3; no firm D call. Germline lookup yields CDR1 SGDLS and CDR2 YYNGEE. Trimming left V 2 bases short and J 2 bases short, with 9 bases between. The CDR3 is 14 residues long. The CDR3 bases are TGTGCCAGCAGCGTCCGGTTTCACACAGATACGCAGTATTTT. Its protein is CASSVRFHTDTQYF.

The chain joins TRBV12-3 or TRBV12-4 to TRBJ2-1; D gene unclear. This CDR3 has 12 residues. Trimming stripped 1 base from V and 9 bases from J, with 7 bases between. In DNA, the CDR3 is TGTGCCAGCAGTTTAGGAGCTCCTGAGCAGTTCTTC. Residues: CASSLGAPEQFF.

The rearrangement links TRBV4-3 to TRBJ2-1; D not certain. Per the germline V gene, CDR1 is LGHNA and CDR2 is YSLEER. The V end lost 5 bases, the J end lost 9 bases, and 2 bases lay between the germline ends. The CDR3 loop spans 9 amino acids. CDR3 protein: CASSVEQFF. The CDR3 DNA follows: TGCGCCAGCAGCGTTGAGCAGTTCTTC.

V and J are TRBV9 and TRBJ1-2; the D is unclear. Trimming shortened V by 3 bases and J by 8 bases, and 17 bases separated the two germline ends. Per the germline V gene, CDR1 is SGDLS and CDR2 is YYNGEE. The CDR3 extends over 14 amino acids. In DNA form, the CDR3 reads TGTGCCAGCAGCGGTACTCCGAAGCGAGGGGGCTACACCTTC. The encoded protein is CASSGTPKRGGYTF. Supplemented by reference TRBV9 and TRBJ1-2, the full variable domain reads DSGVTQTPKHLITATGQRVTLRCSPRSGDLSVYWYQQSLDQGLQFLIQYYNGEERAKGNILERFSAQQFPDLHSELNLSSLELGDSALYFCASSGTPKRGGYTFGSGTRLTVV.

V is TRBV12-3 or TRBV12-4 and J is TRBJ1-3; D gene ambiguous. CDR3 length equals 15 residues. V lost 1 base and J lost 0, with 7 bases in between. The CDR3 region has the DNA TGTGCCAGCAGTTTAGACTCTACCTCTGGAAACACCATATATTTT. Translated, it gives CASSLDSTSGNTIYF.

This clonotype was recorded once. The chain joins TRBV12-3 or TRBV12-4 to TRBJ2-1; D call uncertain. The length of the CDR3 is 13 residues. V lost 8 bases and J lost 9, with 17 bases in between. The CDR3 loop is CASDASGVGEQFF. The DNA for the CDR3 is TGTGCCAGCGACGCCTCGGGTGTCGGTGAGCAGTTCTTC.

The chain carries TRBV12-3 or TRBV12-4 and TRBJ2-3; 8 nucleotides line up with TRBD2. The V segment lost 6 bases and the J segment 11 bases; nucleotides outside the gene matches: 7. This CDR3 comprises 12 residues. The CDR3 reads CASSPGLAGQYF. The CDR3 DNA sequence: TGTGCCAGCAGCCCGGGGCTAGCGGGGCAGTATTTT.

The chain employs TRBV14 and TRBJ1-2; the D is unclear. Germline V CDR1 and CDR2: SGHDN, FVKESK. With 3 bases removed from V and 4 bases from J, the gap between germline ends came to 21 bases. The CDR3 totals 17 residues. CDR3 bases: TGTGCCAGCAGCCATGCGGACCCTCATCCGGATCCCTATGGCTACACCTTC. Residues: CASSHADPHPDPYGYTF.

Relative to its sample, this clonotype is medium-sized. The chain carries TRBV9 and TRBJ2-2; D remains ambiguous. With 2 bases removed from V and 4 bases from J, the gap between germline ends came to 3 bases. The CDR3 extends over 12 amino acids. CDR1 is SGDLS, CDR2 YYNGEE, per germline. This CDR3 is CASSVRTGELFF. Here the CDR3 DNA reads TGTGCCAGCAGCGTTCGCACCGGGGAGCTGTTTTTT.

The table lists this clonotype with a count of one. This chain links TRBV24-1 with TRBJ2-7; D is undetermined. This CDR3 comprises 11 residues. V shed 5 bases and J shed 5 bases, with 6 bases lying between them. Germline V CDR1 and CDR2: KGHDR, SFDVKD. The CDR3 loop reads CATSVGHEQYF. For the CDR3, the DNA is TGTGCCACCAGTGTAGGGCACGAGCAGTACTTC.

The table lists this clonotype with many counts. The rearrangement joins TRBV20-1 to TRBJ1-2, with a tentative D call TRBD1 (5 bases). V was shortened by 3 bases and J by 4 bases, with 21 bases between the two germline ends. Germline assignment: CDR1 DFQATT and CDR2 SNEGSKA (reference sequence). This CDR3 comprises 16 residues. This chain's CDR3 is CSASPSEEWGVYGYTF. CDR3 DNA sequence: TGCAGTGCTAGCCCTTCTGAGGAGTGGGGGGTCTATGGCTACACCTTC.

The genes are TRBV6-5 and TRBJ1-6; D not certain. The germline V and J ends were trimmed by 4 bases and 7 bases, with 14 bases remaining between them. From germline, CDR1 is MNHEY and CDR2 SVGAGI. The CDR3 runs 15 residues. In DNA, the CDR3 is TGTGCCAGCAGTTGGTACCACGGTAACAATTCACCCCTCCACTTT. Translation gives CASSWYHGNNSPLHF.

The chain employs TRBV3-1 and TRBJ2-1; the D is unclear. The germline gives CDR1 LGHDT, CDR2 YNNKEL (reference sequence). The CDR3 has 13 amino acids. V was shortened by 0 bases and J by 12 bases, with 12 bases between the two germline ends. As DNA, the CDR3 is TGTGCCAGCAGCCAAGAGCGCGTTCGAGGGCAGTTCTTC. It translates to CASSQERVRGQFF.

This clonotype was found a few times. The J gene is TRBJ1-5, the V gene TRBV12-3 or TRBV12-4; no clear D gene. V was pared by 1 base and J by 0 bases, with 13 bases between. This CDR3 has 17 amino acids. CDR3 sequence: CASSLDMSEYSNQPQHF. In nucleotides, the CDR3 is TGTGCCAGCAGTTTAGATATGAGCGAGTATAGCAATCAGCCCCAGCATTTT.

The chain has TRBV20-1 and TRBJ2-7; 10 bases line up with TRBD2. CDR1 is DFQATT, CDR2 SNEGSKA, per germline (reference sequence). With 7 bases clipped from V and 1 base from J, the junction kept 1 base outside the gene matches. The CDR3 totals 12 residues. The CDR3 bases are TGCAGTGGGACTAGCGGTTCCTACGAGCAGTACTTC. Translated, it gives CSGTSGSYEQYF.

The chain has TRBV6-5 and TRBJ2-3, with 11 bases matching TRBD1. Germline trimming cut 2 bases from V and 5 bases from J; bases unmatched to any gene: 3. Germline V gene sequence: CDR1 MNHEY, CDR2 SVGAGI. This CDR3 is built from 15 residues. CDR3 residues: CASSYVGTGGDTQYF. CDR3 sequence (DNA): TGTGCCAGCAGTTACGTCGGGACAGGGGGAGATACGCAGTATTTT.

The chain has TRBV6-6 and TRBJ2-5, with TRBD2 identical over 8 bases. This CDR3 is 16 amino acids long. Germline CDR1 and CDR2: MNHNY and SVGAGI (reference sequence). J was trimmed by 3 bases and V by 6 bases; bases with no gene match: 12. The CDR3 DNA is TGTGCCAGCAGACGACACGGGGGGGCTCTTGAAGAGACCCAGTACTTC. It encodes CASRRHGGALEETQYF.

This clonotype was observed a single time. The chain joins TRBV12-3 or TRBV12-4 to TRBJ2-7; tentative D call: TRBD1 (6 bases). Trimming left V 6 bases short and J 5 bases short, with 14 bases between. This CDR3 has 13 amino acids. The CDR3 sequence: CASRAGDWDEQYF. The DNA of the CDR3 is TGTGCCAGCAGAGCAGGGGATTGGGACGAGCAGTACTTC.

This clonotype was recorded only once. The chain employs TRBV6-5 and TRBJ2-2; TRBD1 aligns across 7 bases. This CDR3 is 15 amino acids long. CDR1 is MNHEY and CDR2 is SVGAGI in the germline V gene. The V and J ends lost 6 bases and 4 bases, in that order; junction bases with no gene match: 8. CDR3 bases: TGTGCCAGCAGAGGGGGACAGCTATTCACCGGGGAGCTGTTTTTT. Its translation: CASRGGQLFTGELFF.

The chain uses TRBV3-1 and TRBJ1-5, with D tentatively TRBD1 (5 bases). The CDR3 loop spans 14 amino acids. Germline V gene data show CDR1 as LGHDT and CDR2 as YNNKEL (reference sequence). V was trimmed by 4 bases and J by 6 bases, leaving 13 bases between them. The CDR3 sequence: CASSPNRGFQPQHF. CDR3 nucleotides: TGTGCCAGCAGCCCCAACCGGGGCTTTCAGCCCCAGCATTTT.